This T cell receptor beta chain was sequenced during a study of technical replicates of blood from several donors. This table comes from immunoSEQ multiplex PCR, and its TCRdb copy is limited to in-frame clones, with some not included. Of some 79,000 clones in the sample, under 95% are singletons; the top ten hold about 0.26%. The origin of this receptor is a human donor in good health. Sequencing input: T cells isolated from PBMCs.

The CDR3 loop reads CASSPSWRIGYEQYF. For the CDR3, the DNA is TGTGCCAGTAGTCCTAGCTGGAGAATTGGGTACGAGCAGTACTTC. The chain couples TRBV19 to TRBJ2-7, with TRBD2 as a possible D gene (5 bases). Germline values: CDR1 LNHDA, CDR2 SQIVND (reference sequence). V dropped 5 bases and J dropped 4 bases, with 18 bases sitting between them. The CDR3 has 15 residues.